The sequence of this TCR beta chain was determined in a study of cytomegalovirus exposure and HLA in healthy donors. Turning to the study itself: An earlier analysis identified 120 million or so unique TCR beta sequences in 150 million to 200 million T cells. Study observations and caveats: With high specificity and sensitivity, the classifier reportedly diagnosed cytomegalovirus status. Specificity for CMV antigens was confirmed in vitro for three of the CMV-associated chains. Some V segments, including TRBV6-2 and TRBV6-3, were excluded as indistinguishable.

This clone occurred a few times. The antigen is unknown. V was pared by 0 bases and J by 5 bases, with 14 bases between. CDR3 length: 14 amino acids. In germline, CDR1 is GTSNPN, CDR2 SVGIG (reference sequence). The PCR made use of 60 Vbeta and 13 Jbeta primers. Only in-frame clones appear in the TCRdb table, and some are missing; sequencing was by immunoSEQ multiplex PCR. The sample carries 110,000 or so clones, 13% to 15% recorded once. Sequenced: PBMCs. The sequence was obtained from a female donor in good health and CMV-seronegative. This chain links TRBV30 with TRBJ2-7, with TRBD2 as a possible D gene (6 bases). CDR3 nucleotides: TGTGCCTGGAGTGTGACTAGTGGTGTCAACGAGCAGTACTTC. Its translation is CAWSVTSGVNEQYF.